Sequencing of this TCR beta chain was carried out in a study of blood T cell repertoires in COVID-19. At the level of the study: Nucleic acid was either cDNA or gDNA, and it came from T cells, B-cell-depleted T cells, or PBMCs.

Per the original methods: Quantification of nucleated cells was approximated via reference gene primer amplification. Generated by immunoSEQ multiplex PCR, the TCRdb table keeps only in-frame clones and is missing some. Clone size and the V and J calls come from that table; the DNA yielded D and trimming. This table holds tens of thousands of clones, roughly 87% found once. The V gene lost 7 bases and the J gene lost 4 bases, with 10 bases spanning the gap. This CDR3 region has 12 residues. Germline CDR1 and CDR2: MDHEN and SYDVKM. The sample comprised peripheral blood. The clonotype comes from a woman in her sixties with acute or convalescent COVID-19. The chain is built from TRBV28 and TRBJ1-2; perhaps TRBD1 as D (6 bases). CDR3 sequence reads: CASNRDIYGYTF. In DNA, the CDR3 is TGTGCCAGCAACCGGGACATCTATGGCTACACCTTC.